The entry below gives a single TCR beta chain sequence along with its context. As for treatment: some 19 received Ad26.COV2.S at low or high dose, single or two shots; 5 received placebo; per-sample allocation not given. Vaccine and placebo recipients were sampled on day 63 after the first injection. Boston hosted the donor, who was an adult aged 18-55 years. Wuhan-strain spike was delivered by a replication-incompetent Ad26 vector. The sample belongs to a study of Ad26.COV2.S vaccination and SARS-CoV-2 variants. With 6 bases clipped from V and 4 bases from J, the junction kept 9 bases outside the gene matches. Germline assignment: CDR1 MNHNY and CDR2 SVGAGI (reference sequence). The CDR3 spans 15 residues. TCRdb's table, derived via immunoSEQ multiplex PCR, lists solely in-frame clones and lacks some. The sample contains approximately 460,000 clones, 80% to 90% of which appear only once.

This sequence joins TRBV6-6 and TRBJ2-7, with 10 bases matching TRBD1. This material consisted of peripheral blood, taken in a trial of Ad26.COV2.S vaccine versus placebo. The receptor comes from a person between 18 and 60 years old who received the Ad26.COV2.S COVID-19 vaccine or a placebo. CDR3 bases: TGTGCCAGCAGCCGACCCGGACAGGGGGGTTACGAGCAGTACTTC. Translating gives CASSRPGQGGYEQYF.